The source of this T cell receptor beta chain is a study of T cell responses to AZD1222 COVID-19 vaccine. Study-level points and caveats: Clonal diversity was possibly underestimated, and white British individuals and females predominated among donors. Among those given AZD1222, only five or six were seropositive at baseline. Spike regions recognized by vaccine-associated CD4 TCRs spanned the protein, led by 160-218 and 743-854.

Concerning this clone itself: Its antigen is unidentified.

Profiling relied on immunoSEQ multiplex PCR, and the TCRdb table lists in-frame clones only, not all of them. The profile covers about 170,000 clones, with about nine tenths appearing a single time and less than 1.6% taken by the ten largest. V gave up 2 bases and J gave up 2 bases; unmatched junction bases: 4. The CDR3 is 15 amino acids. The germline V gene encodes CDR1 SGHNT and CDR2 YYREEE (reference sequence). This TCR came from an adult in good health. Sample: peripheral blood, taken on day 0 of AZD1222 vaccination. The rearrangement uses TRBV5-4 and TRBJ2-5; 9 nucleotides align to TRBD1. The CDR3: CASSLPGQGQETQYF. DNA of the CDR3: TGTGCCAGCAGCTTACCGGGACAGGGACAAGAGACCCAGTACTTC.